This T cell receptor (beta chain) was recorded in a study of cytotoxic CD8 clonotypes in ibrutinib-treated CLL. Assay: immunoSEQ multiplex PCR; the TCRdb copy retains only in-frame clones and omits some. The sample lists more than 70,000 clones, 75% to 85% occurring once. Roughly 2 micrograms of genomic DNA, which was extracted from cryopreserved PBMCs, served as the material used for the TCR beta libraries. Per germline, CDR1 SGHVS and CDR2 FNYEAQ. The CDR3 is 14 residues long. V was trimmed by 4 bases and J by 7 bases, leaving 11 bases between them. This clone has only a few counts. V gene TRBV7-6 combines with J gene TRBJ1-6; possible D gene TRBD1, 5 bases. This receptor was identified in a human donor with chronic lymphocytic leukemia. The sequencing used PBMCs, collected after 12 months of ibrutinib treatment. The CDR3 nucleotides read TGTGCCAGCAGCTCTGGGGAGGGGAATTCACCCCTCCACTTT. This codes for CASSSGEGNSPLHF.